This section outlines one TCR beta chain sequence together with its context. A much larger clone differs by one base, so this may be a read error. This entry comes from a study of blood T cells in healthy people across ages. Combining a sample-barcoded 5' primer with a J-beta primer mix, a second PCR ran for roughly 7 to 11 cycles. A template-switch adaptor containing 12 random nucleotides labeled each cDNA molecule. One entry per CDR3 protein results from TCRdb running MiXCR on the 5' RACE reads. Among about 1.7 million distinct CDR3 sequences, 28% were seen once, and the ten largest hold 6.5% to 8.5%. CDR3 length equals 16 residues. The germline V gene has CDR1 SGHTA and CDR2 FQGNSA. The ends were cut back, 5 bases at V and 10 bases at J, with 27 bases in the middle.

The clonotype comes from a woman in her twenties or thirties in good health. The sequenced material came from blood. This chain joins TRBV7-2 and TRBJ2-7; D may be TRBD2 (6 bases). The CDR3 nucleotides read TGTGCCAGCAGCCTGAGAGCGGAGGGAAGACAAGATACCCAGTACTTC. Encoded protein: CASSLRAEGRQDTQYF.